A single sample is the source of the 13 T cell receptor beta chains below, sequenced in a study of T cell responses to AZD1222 COVID-19 vaccine. The repertoire was sequenced with immunoSEQ multiplex PCR; TCRdb's copy has only in-frame clones and lacks some. The sample yields fewer than 200,000 clones, 85% to 90% seen once. The sample in question was peripheral blood, obtained 28 days after the second AZD1222 dose. These receptors all stem from an adult who received the AZD1222 COVID-19 vaccine.

The chain links TRBV18 to TRBJ2-7; 10 bases agree with TRBD1. Trimming at V came to 5 bases and at J to 2 bases, leaving 12 bases not matched to a gene. The CDR3 loop spans 17 amino acids. Germline lookup yields CDR1 KGHSH and CDR2 LQKENI. CDR3 DNA sequence: TGTGCCAGCTCAGAAGTCGTGACCGGGACAGGGGCCTACGAGCAGTACTTC. As protein: CASSEVVTGTGAYEQYF.

This clone was counted only a few times. V is TRBV27 and J is TRBJ2-7; tentatively, D is TRBD1 or TRBD2 (7 bases each). The CDR3 contains 16 residues. The ends were cut back, 0 bases at V and 5 bases at J, with 17 bases in the middle. CDR1 and CDR2 from the germline V gene are MNHEY and SMNVEV (reference sequence). This chain's CDR3 is CASSLSIGRGLDEQYF. CDR3 nucleotides: TGTGCCAGCAGTTTATCGATTGGGAGGGGGCTGGACGAGCAGTACTTC.

The rearrangement uses TRBV4-1 and TRBJ2-7; TRBD1 aligns across 12 bases. The CDR3 has 19 residues. Trimming removed 1 base from V and 3 bases from J; junction bases left unmatched: 13. Looked up from germline, CDR1 is MGHRA and CDR2 is YSYEKL. CDR3 sequence (DNA): TGCGCCAGCAGCCAAGCAAGCGGGACAGGGGGCGGGGGCGACTACGAGCAGTACTTC. It yields the protein CASSQASGTGGGGDYEQYF.

This clone was found a few times. The gene calls are TRBV18 and TRBJ2-7, with 9 bases that match TRBD1. The junction had 3 bases not matched to a gene; V was cut back by 0 bases and J by 6 bases. The CDR3 is 14 amino acids. CDR1 KGHSH and CDR2 LQKENI come from the germline V gene. The CDR3 loop reads CASSPPGTGREQYF. CDR3 coding DNA: TGTGCCAGCTCACCACCCGGGACAGGGCGCGAGCAGTACTTC.

The genes are TRBV30 and TRBJ1-1; perhaps TRBD1 as D (5 bases). The CDR3 runs to 14 residues. Trimming shortened V by 2 bases and J by 4 bases, and 14 bases separated the two germline ends. Germline V gene lookup returns CDR1 GTSNPN and CDR2 SVGIG (reference sequence). Here the CDR3 reads CAWSWGGGGTEAFF. CDR3 bases: TGTGCCTGGAGTTGGGGGGGTGGGGGCACTGAAGCTTTCTTT.

The chain is built from TRBV6-5 and TRBJ2-5; 8 positions match TRBD2. V trimming: 1 base; J trimming: 10 bases; junction bases outside the gene matches: 11. This CDR3 has 15 amino acids. CDR1 and CDR2 from the germline V gene are MNHEY and SVGAGI. CDR3 loop: CASSYFGGGPRVQYF. The CDR3 DNA reads TGTGCCAGCAGTTACTTCGGGGGGGGACCTCGAGTCCAGTACTTC.

This clone was seen a single time. J is TRBJ2-7 and V is TRBV9, with 10 bases matching TRBD1. Per germline, CDR1 SGDLS and CDR2 YYNGEE. The CDR3 is 15 residues long. V shed 3 bases, J shed 6 bases, and the junction held 9 bases outside the gene matches. This CDR3 is CASSADRGPPLEQYF. The DNA for the CDR3 is TGTGCCAGCAGCGCCGACAGGGGGCCCCCCCTCGAGCAGTACTTC.

CDR3: CASSESGRQPQHF. The DNA for the CDR3 is TGTGCCAGCAGTGAGTCAGGGCGCCAGCCCCAGCATTTT. This rearrangement joins TRBV6-1 to TRBJ1-5; tentatively, D is TRBD1 (5 bases). CDR1 and CDR2 (germline): MNHNS, SASEGT. The CDR3 is made up of 13 amino acids. Between the trimmed V and J ends, which lost 3 bases and 7 bases, there was a span of 10 bases.

This clone was seen just once. The chain uses TRBV28 and TRBJ2-7; D tentatively fits TRBD1 or TRBD2 (6 bases each). Trimming stripped 10 bases from V and 4 bases from J, with 26 bases between. The CDR3 totals 16 residues. The germline CDR1 and CDR2 sequences are MDHEN and SYDVKM. In DNA, the CDR3 is TGTGCCATCATAGAATTGGGGGGACAAGACTCTTACGAGCAGTACTTC. Translated: CAIIELGGQDSYEQYF.

The rearrangement joins TRBV30 to TRBJ1-6; tentative D call: TRBD1 (5 bases). The CDR3 length is 14 residues. CDR1 and CDR2 (germline): GTSNPN, SVGIG (reference sequence). Trimming pared 2 bases from V and 2 bases from J, leaving 7 bases between. DNA of the CDR3: TGTGCCTGGAGTCAGGGTCCCTATAATTCACCCCTCCACTTT. Translation: CAWSQGPYNSPLHF.

This clone was observed once. This chain uses TRBV3-1 (or the pseudogene TRBV3-2) with TRBJ1-1; 7 nucleotides agree with TRBD1. With V trimmed by 6 bases and J by 2 bases, 9 bases remained unmatched. CDR3 length: 15 amino acids. Germline V gene sequence: CDR1 LGHDT, CDR2 YNNKEL (reference sequence). The CDR3 DNA reads TGTGCCAGCAGACCCCCGACAGGGTCTAACACTGAAGCTTTCTTT. This codes for CASRPPTGSNTEAFF.

The count of this clone is one. The chain is built from TRBV4-3 and TRBJ1-5; D gene unclear. The CDR3 has 15 amino acids. CDR1 and CDR2 from the germline V gene are LGHNA and YSLEER. Trimming removed 7 bases from V and 0 bases from J, with 13 bases in between. DNA of the CDR3: TGCGCCAGCAACAAAAGAGTCGATAGCAATCAGCCCCAGCATTTT. Residues: CASNKRVDSNQPQHF.

The count of this clone is one. J is TRBJ2-1 and V is TRBV5-1, with 12 bases identical to TRBD2. CDR3 length: 15 residues. Germline-derived CDR1 and CDR2 are SGHRS and YFSETQ. Unmatched junction bases numbered 3, after V lost 0 bases and J lost 8 bases. The CDR3 protein is CASSLASGGVDEQFF. CDR3 nucleotides: TGCGCCAGCAGCTTGGCTAGCGGGGGGGTTGATGAGCAGTTCTTC.